A selection of T cell receptor beta chains follows, all from one sample in a study of yellow fever vaccine responses in identical twins. A single record per CDR3 protein comes from TCRdb applying MiXCR to the RT-PCR reads. Found here are about 17,000 distinct CDR3 sequences, approximately 71% of them singletons; the top ten hold 2.2%. Sequenced material: T cells from blood (PBMCs), unsorted or a sorted subset (not recorded which), taken before or after yellow fever vaccination (not recorded which). The receptors stem from a woman between 18 and 29 years old who received the yellow fever vaccine. The CDR3 runs from the conserved cysteine through the conserved F or W. Each record gives: clone size, J gene, V gene, D gene, CDR3 DNA, CDR3 protein. A D gene is named only where the DNA matches it firmly. Size values are once, few and many counts, or a class for expanded clones, and some rows have none.

size: -; J: TRBJ2-7; V: TRBV3-1; D: -; DNA: TGTGCCAGCAGCCTTAAGGTTTCGCCTTACGAGCAGTACTTC; CDR3: CASSLKVSPYEQYF
size: -; J: TRBJ2-5; V: TRBV20-1; D: -; DNA: TGCAGTGCTAGTAAAACGGGAGTCGGGGAGACCCAGTACTTC; CDR3: CSASKTGVGETQYF
size: -; J: TRBJ1-1; V: TRBV29-1; D: TRBD1; DNA: TGCAGCGTTGTTGACAGGGGGGGCACTGAAGCTTTCTTT; CDR3: CSVVDRGGTEAFF
size: -; J: TRBJ1-2; V: TRBV2; D: -; DNA: TGTGCCAGCAGTGTAAGACAGCGGGGCTACACCTTC; CDR3: CASSVRQRGYTF
size: -; J: TRBJ1-1; V: TRBV11-3; D: TRBD1; DNA: TGTGCCAGCAGCCAGAAGACAGGGAGGTTCACTGAAGCTTTCTTT; CDR3: CASSQKTGRFTEAFF
size: -; J: TRBJ2-3; V: TRBV7-8; D: -; DNA: TGTGCCAGCAGCCCTGGGCGAGAAGATACGCAGTATTTT; CDR3: CASSPGREDTQYF
size: -; J: TRBJ2-5; V: TRBV4-1; D: TRBD2; DNA: TGCGCCAGCAGCCCGGGGGGTCAAGAGACCCAGTACTTC; CDR3: CASSPGGQETQYF
size: -; J: TRBJ2-3; V: TRBV7-6; D: TRBD2; DNA: TGTGCCAGCAGCGCCGGGACTAGCGGGGGGGCCTTTCTAAATACGCAGTATTTT; CDR3: CASSAGTSGGAFLNTQYF
size: -; J: TRBJ1-1; V: TRBV10-3; D: TRBD1; DNA: TGTGCCATCAGCCCTACGGACAGGATTGCCGCTGCTTTCTTT; CDR3: CAISPTDRIAAAFF
size: -; J: TRBJ2-7; V: TRBV7-9; D: TRBD1; DNA: TGTGCCAGCAGCCCGGACAGGGGGGGCTACGAGCAGTACTTC; CDR3: CASSPDRGGYEQYF
size: once; J: TRBJ2-5; V: TRBV18; D: -; DNA: TGTGCCAGCTCACCACGTCCCGGCCGTCAGCAAGAGACCCAGTACTTC; CDR3: CASSPRPGRQQETQYF
size: -; J: TRBJ2-2; V: TRBV5-5; D: -; DNA: TGTGCCAGCAGCTCGGGACTGAACACCGGGGAGCTGTTTTTT; CDR3: CASSSGLNTGELFF
size: -; J: TRBJ1-2; V: TRBV18; D: TRBD1; DNA: TGTGCCAGCTCACCCACAGGGGACCCACTCTATGGCTACACCTTC; CDR3: CASSPTGDPLYGYTF
size: -; J: TRBJ2-5; V: TRBV7-9; D: -; DNA: TGTGCCAGCAGCTCTCGGGGGAGGCAGACCCCATGGCAAGAGACCCAGTACTTC; CDR3: CASSSRGRQTPWQETQYF
size: -; J: TRBJ1-1; V: TRBV11-1; D: -; DNA: TGTGCCAGCAGCTTAGGGAGGAACACTGAAGCTTTCTTT; CDR3: CASSLGRNTEAFF
size: -; J: TRBJ1-6; V: TRBV2; D: TRBD1; DNA: TGTGCCAGCAGCCGGACAGGGGTATTTTCACCCCTCCACTTT; CDR3: CASSRTGVFSPLHF